This TCR beta chain stems from a study of T cell responses to AZD1222 COVID-19 vaccine. Study-level information: Analysis merged second doses at about 4 or about 12 weeks. The study's findings and limits: Seropositive status at baseline applied to only a handful of AZD1222 recipients. Repertoires were obtained only post-peak T cell response. Females made up more of the donors, who were largely white British, and clonal diversity may have come out too low.

The CDR3 sequence is 15 residues long. Germline values: CDR1 MNHNS, CDR2 SASEGT. For this clone: Its antigen remains unknown. One junction end does not reproduce the germline sequence, and a read error may be involved.

Method: immunoSEQ multiplex PCR; TCRdb's copy keeps in-frame clones and lacks some. The sample has about 56,000 clones, approximately 83% seen once. This sequence originates from an adult in good health. This sample comprised peripheral blood, obtained on day 0 of AZD1222 vaccination. The chain is built from TRBV6-1 and TRBJ1-4; tentative D call: TRBD1 (5 bases). CDR3 amino acids: CASSETWTTNEKLFF. As DNA, the CDR3 is TGTGCCAGCAGTGAAACCTGGACAACAAATGAAAAACTGTTTTTT.